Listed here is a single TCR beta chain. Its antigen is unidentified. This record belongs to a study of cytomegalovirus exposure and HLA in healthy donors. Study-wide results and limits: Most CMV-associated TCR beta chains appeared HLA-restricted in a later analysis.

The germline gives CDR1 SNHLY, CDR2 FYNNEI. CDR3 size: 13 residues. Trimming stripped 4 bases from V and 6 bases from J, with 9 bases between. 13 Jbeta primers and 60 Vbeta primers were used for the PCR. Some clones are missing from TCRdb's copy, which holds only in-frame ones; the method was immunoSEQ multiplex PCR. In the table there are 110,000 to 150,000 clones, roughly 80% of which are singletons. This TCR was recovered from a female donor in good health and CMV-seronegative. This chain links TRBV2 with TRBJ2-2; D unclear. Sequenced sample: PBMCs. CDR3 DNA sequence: TGTGCCAGCAGTGTTCCCGAGGCCGGGGAGCTGTTTTTT. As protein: CASSVPEAGELFF.